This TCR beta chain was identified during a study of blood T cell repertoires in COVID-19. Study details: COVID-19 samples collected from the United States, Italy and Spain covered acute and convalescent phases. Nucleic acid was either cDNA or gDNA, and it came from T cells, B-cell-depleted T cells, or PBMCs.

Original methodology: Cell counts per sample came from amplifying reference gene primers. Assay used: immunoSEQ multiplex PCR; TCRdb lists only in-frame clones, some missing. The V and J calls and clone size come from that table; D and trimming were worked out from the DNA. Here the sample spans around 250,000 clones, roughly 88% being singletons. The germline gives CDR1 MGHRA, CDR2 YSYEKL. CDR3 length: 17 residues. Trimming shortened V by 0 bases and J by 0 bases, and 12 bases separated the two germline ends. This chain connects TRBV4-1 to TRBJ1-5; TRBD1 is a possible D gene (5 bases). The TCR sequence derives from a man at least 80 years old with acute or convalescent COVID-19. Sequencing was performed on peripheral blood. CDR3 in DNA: TGCGCCAGCAGCCAAGATCCCCGACAGTATAGCAATCAGCCCCAGCATTTT. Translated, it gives CASSQDPRQYSNQPQHF.